The rows below give T cell receptor beta chains drawn from one sample of a study of CXCR3-negative and CXCR3-positive naive CD8 T cells. TCRdb reprocessed the 5' RACE reads and stores each CDR3 protein as one record, lacking DNA. Listed are some 120,000 distinct CDR3 sequences; 0.35% to 0.4% falls within the top ten. Input material: naive CXCR3+ CD8+ T cells from blood. All receptors come from a human donor in good health. Some clones in this sample may be carry-over from other donors' samples. Both conserved end residues are part of each CDR3.

V gene	J gene	CDR3 protein
TRBV12-3/TRBV12-4	TRBJ2-2	CASSFRLAPTGELFF
TRBV29-1	TRBJ2-1	CSVAQGSSYNEQFF
TRBV5-1	TRBJ1-1	CASSLALFADEAFF
TRBV23-1	TRBJ2-1	CASKPANEQFF
TRBV5-1	TRBJ2-1	CASSLGLDAGVGYNEQFF
TRBV7-2	TRBJ2-2	CASSLRGVVTGELFF
TRBV7-9	TRBJ2-1	CASSSLAGGPSYNEQFF
TRBV9	TRBJ2-1	CASSVDGTGFSDNEQFF
TRBV29-1	TRBJ1-2	CSALSSYIDLGYGYTF
TRBV5-1	TRBJ2-7	CASSPWGGNEQYF
TRBV20-1	TRBJ2-1	CSARGSGNEQFF
TRBV18	TRBJ2-2	CASSTGGLSGELFF
TRBV13	TRBJ2-7	CASSLGFTYEQYF
TRBV29-1	TRBJ2-1	CSVEKGGNEQFF
TRBV20-1	TRBJ2-7	CSARDPESYEQYF
TRBV5-5	TRBJ1-2	CASSSEGGTNYGYTF
TRBV4-2	TRBJ2-7	CASSQINDGTPQETQYF
TRBV25-1	TRBJ1-1	CASSEGRMEAFF
TRBV7-9	TRBJ1-1	CASSLGRWNTEAFF
TRBV29-1	TRBJ2-1	CSVPGTSGIEQFF
TRBV19	TRBJ1-2	CATLDRGYGYTF
TRBV13	TRBJ2-3	CASSFWGDTQYF
TRBV18	TRBJ2-7	CASSPRSLDRAYEQYF
TRBV28	TRBJ2-2	CASSLGGGGELFF
TRBV7-3	TRBJ2-1	CASSLGDNEQFF
TRBV29-1	TRBJ2-5	CSVEGLAGVQETQYF
TRBV12-3/TRBV12-4	TRBJ2-7	CASSLGHTYEQYF
TRBV20-1	TRBJ2-1	CSARDRDGIMVWYNEQFF
TRBV28	TRBJ2-1	CASSLSGGPGDEQFF
TRBV12-3/TRBV12-4	TRBJ2-1	CASSLVVNNEQFF
TRBV12-5	TRBJ2-1	CASAEDSIVGAKHEQFF
TRBV27	TRBJ1-2	CASSFSGGPPNTF
TRBV20-1	TRBJ1-5	CSAPLAGVAGQPQHF
TRBV29-1	TRBJ2-5	CSVEEGSGETQYF
TRBV6-5	TRBJ2-2	CASSYAGGNTGELFF
TRBV12-3/TRBV12-4	TRBJ2-7	CASSSAETGTEFYEQYF
TRBV2	TRBJ2-2	CASSGQDWDTGELFF
TRBV7-3	TRBJ2-2	CASRWANTGELFF
TRBV2	TRBJ2-2	CASDRGRGTGELFF
TRBV10-2	TRBJ2-3	CASSDPDAAGVDTDTQYF
TRBV20-1	TRBJ2-7	CSARIPGTGFLYEQYF
TRBV28	TRBJ2-3	CASSIGISGTDTQYF
TRBV28	TRBJ2-7	CASSPSLTTGTPTDEQYF